The clone carrying this T cell receptor (beta chain) came up a few times. No antigen is known for it. V lost 5 bases to trimming and J lost 2 bases, with 16 bases between them. The CDR3 runs 15 residues. Germline loops: CDR1 MDHEN, CDR2 SYDVKM. This sample was included in a study of identical twins. MiXCR, applied by TCRdb to the 5' RACE reads, yields one record per CDR3 protein. The table includes fewer than 250,000 distinct CDR3 sequences, about 7.5% detected once. Regarding the study as a whole: With beta out-of-frame sequences, excess sharing by twins was weaker.

The data also belong to a second study, concerning yellow fever vaccine responses in identical twins.

Input material: CD8+ T cells sorted from blood. This chain joins TRBV28 and TRBJ2-7; D ambiguous. This TCR was sampled from a woman aged 18-29 years in good health. The DNA for the CDR3 is TGTGCCAGCAGTCCTCCGGCGGTACGGACCTACGAGCAGTACTTC. Translation: CASSPPAVRTYEQYF.